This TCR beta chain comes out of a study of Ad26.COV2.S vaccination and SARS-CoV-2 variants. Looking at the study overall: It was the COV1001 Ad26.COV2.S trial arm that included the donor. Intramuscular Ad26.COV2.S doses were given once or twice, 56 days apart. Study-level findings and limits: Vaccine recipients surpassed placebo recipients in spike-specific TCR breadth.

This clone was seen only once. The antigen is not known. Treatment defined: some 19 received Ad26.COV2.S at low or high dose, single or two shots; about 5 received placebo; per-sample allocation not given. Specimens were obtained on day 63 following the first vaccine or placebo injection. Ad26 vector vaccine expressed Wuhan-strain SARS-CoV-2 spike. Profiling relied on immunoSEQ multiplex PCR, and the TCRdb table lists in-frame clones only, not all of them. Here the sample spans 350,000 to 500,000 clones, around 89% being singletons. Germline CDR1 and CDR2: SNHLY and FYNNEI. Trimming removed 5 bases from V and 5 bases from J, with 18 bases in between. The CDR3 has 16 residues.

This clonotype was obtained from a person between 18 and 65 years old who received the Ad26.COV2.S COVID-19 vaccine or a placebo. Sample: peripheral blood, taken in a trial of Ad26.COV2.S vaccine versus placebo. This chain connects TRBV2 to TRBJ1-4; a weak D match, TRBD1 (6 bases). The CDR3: CASSQNIRGGNEKLFF. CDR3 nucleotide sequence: TGTGCCAGCAGTCAAAACATCAGGGGAGGGAATGAAAAACTGTTTTTT.